Sequencing of this T cell receptor beta chain was carried out in a study of blood T cell repertoires in COVID-19. Overall study context: Sites across the United States, Italy and Spain contributed samples from acute and convalescent COVID-19. Sources were T cells, B-cell-depleted T cells, or PBMCs; the material itself was cDNA or gDNA.

Germline trimming cut 5 bases from V and 5 bases from J; bases unmatched to any gene: 9. The germline V gene encodes CDR1 SNHLY and CDR2 FYNNEI. This CDR3 comprises 16 residues. TCRdb keeps only in-frame clones here, not all; method: immunoSEQ multiplex PCR. The sample has around 180,000 clones, about 85% seen once. The J gene is TRBJ2-2, the V gene TRBV2, with 9 bases identical to TRBD2. Specimen: peripheral blood. The TCR comes from a man older than 75 with COVID-19, enrolled during active disease. The CDR3 spells CASSRLAVRGTGELFF. The CDR3 nucleotides are TGTGCCAGCAGTAGACTAGCGGTTAGAGGGACCGGGGAGCTGTTTTTT.